These T cell receptor beta chains were read from a single sample in a study of blood T cell repertoires in COVID-19. Assay used: immunoSEQ multiplex PCR; TCRdb lists only in-frame clones, some missing. The sample carries 250,000 to 300,000 clones, roughly 90% recorded once. The sequenced material came from peripheral blood. The receptors were sampled from a woman aged 45-59 years who had recovered from COVID-19. Each CDR3 is given with its conserved first and last residue. A D gene is named only where the DNA matches it firmly. Clone size is shown for a subset of rows, as once, few, many or a class of expanded clone.

v_gene	j_gene	d_gene	len	abundance	CDR3nt	CDR3aa
TRBV6-2/TRBV6-3	TRBJ2-2	TRBD2	15	-	TGTGCCAGCAGTTACTCGGCTAGCGGGGCCGGGGAGCTGTTTTTT	CASSYSASGAGELFF
TRBV29-1	TRBJ1-1	TRBD1	13	-	TGCAGCGGGAGCAGGGGGCTTGGCACTGAAGCTTTCTTT	CSGSRGLGTEAFF
TRBV28	TRBJ2-5	TRBD1	14	-	TGTGCCAGCAGAAGCCGGGACAGGGGGCGGACCCAGTACTTC	CASRSRDRGRTQYF
TRBV2	TRBJ1-2	-	15	-	TGTGCCAGCAGTGAAGTGGGGGACTTTAACTATGGCTACACCTTC	CASSEVGDFNYGYTF
TRBV6-2/TRBV6-3	TRBJ1-1	TRBD1	18	-	TGTGCCAGCAGTTATAGGGTGGGACAGGGGGCGCAAGGGACTGAAGCTTTCTTT	CASSYRVGQGAQGTEAFF
TRBV6-2/TRBV6-3	TRBJ2-6	-	19	-	TGTGCCAGCAGTTACCCAGACAGGACTGTAAGGTCTGGGGCCAACGTCCTGACTTTC	CASSYPDRTVRSGANVLTF
TRBV3-1/TRBV3-2	TRBJ1-3	-	15	-	TGTGCCAGCAGCCAAGCGGGGGGAAATGGAAACACCATATATTTT	CASSQAGGNGNTIYF
TRBV24-1	TRBJ2-2	-	17	-	TGTGCCACCAGTGATGCCGCCGGGACTCCGGAAACCGGGGAGCTGTTTTTT	CATSDAAGTPETGELFF
TRBV7-2	TRBJ2-7	-	15	-	TGTGCCAGCAGCTTAGATGGTCAGGGGTCCTACGAGCAGTACTTC	CASSLDGQGSYEQYF
TRBV18	TRBJ2-1	-	13	-	TGTGCCAGCTCACCGGCGCAGGACAATGAGCAGTTCTTC	CASSPAQDNEQFF
TRBV27	TRBJ2-7	TRBD1	16	-	TGTGCCAGCAGTAAGACAGGGGCCCAGTACTCCTACGAGCAGTACTTC	CASSKTGAQYSYEQYF
TRBV28	TRBJ2-7	-	14	-	TGTGCCAGCAGCCCCGTCAGGCGCCCCTACGAGCAGTACTTC	CASSPVRRPYEQYF
TRBV7-2	TRBJ2-5	-	15	-	TGTGCCAGCAGCTTACGTCAGGGTCTCGGAGAGACCCAGTACTTC	CASSLRQGLGETQYF
TRBV7-2	TRBJ2-5	TRBD1	15	-	TGTGCCAGCAGCTTCGGACAGGGGATCATGGAGACCCAGTACTTC	CASSFGQGIMETQYF
TRBV27	TRBJ2-7	-	14	-	TGTGCCAGCAGTTTTGGAGGTTCCTACTACGAGCAGTACTTC	CASSFGGSYYEQYF
TRBV7-9	TRBJ1-6	TRBD1	15	-	TGTGCCAGCAGCTTAAGTCGAGGGGGCGGTTCACCCCTCCACTTT	CASSLSRGGGSPLHF
TRBV4-1	TRBJ1-4	TRBD1	15	once	TGCGCCAGCAGCCAACAACTGACAGGGGATGAAAAACTGTTTTTT	CASSQQLTGDEKLFF
TRBV7-2	TRBJ1-1	-	14	-	TGTGCCAGCAGCTTAGAATCGGGCGGGACTGAAGCTTTCTTT	CASSLESGGTEAFF
TRBV5-4	TRBJ2-5	-	12	-	TGTGCCAGCAGCTTGGTTCGGGGGTCCCAGTACTTC	CASSLVRGSQYF
TRBV27	TRBJ1-2	-	14	-	TGTGCCAGCAGCCCGGGTTCTACTAACTATGGCTACACCTTC	CASSPGSTNYGYTF
TRBV2	TRBJ2-3	TRBD2	14	-	TGTGCCAGCGGCTTTAGCGGGGTTGGGGATACGCAGTATTTT	CASGFSGVGDTQYF
TRBV10-3	TRBJ1-5	TRBD1	15	-	TGTGCCATCAGTGCCAGGGGGCCTAGCAATCAGCCCCAGCATTTT	CAISARGPSNQPQHF
TRBV13	TRBJ1-3	TRBD1	17	few	TGTGCCAGCAGCCATAGCATAGGGGACAGGGCTGGAAACACCATATATTTT	CASSHSIGDRAGNTIYF
TRBV11-2	TRBJ2-7	-	13	-	TGTGCCAGCAGCTTAGTCCGGGTGTACGAGCAGTACTTC	CASSLVRVYEQYF
TRBV7-2	TRBJ2-6	-	17	-	TGTGCCAGCAGCGTCGGCCACAGAAACTCTGGGGCCAACGTCCTGACTTTC	CASSVGHRNSGANVLTF
TRBV28	TRBJ2-3	TRBD2	16	-	TGTGCCAGCAGTTCGCCATCTAGCGGGAGCTGGCATACGCAGTATTTT	CASSSPSSGSWHTQYF
TRBV5-6	TRBJ2-3	TRBD2	18	-	TGTGCCAGCAGCTGGGGAGCTAGCGGGGGAACTAGCACAGATACGCAGTATTTT	CASSWGASGGTSTDTQYF
TRBV11-2	TRBJ2-3	-	16	few	TGTGCCAGCAGCTTAGCCTCGGGGGGCCTCACAGATACGCAGTATTTT	CASSLASGGLTDTQYF
TRBV5-1	TRBJ1-1	-	15	-	TGCGCCAGCAGCTTCGCCGGACAGCTGAACACTGAAGCTTTCTTT	CASSFAGQLNTEAFF
TRBV11-2	TRBJ1-1	-	12	once	TGTGCCAGCAGCTCTGGGGCCACTGAAGCTTTCTTT	CASSSGATEAFF
TRBV7-2	TRBJ2-6	TRBD1	13	-	TGTGCCAGCAGCTTAGGGACAGGTTTGTTCCTGACTTTC	CASSLGTGLFLTF
TRBV24-1	TRBJ1-1	-	13	-	TGTGCCACCAGTGACCCTCGTACAGGGTCGGCTTTCTTT	CATSDPRTGSAFF
TRBV27	TRBJ2-1	TRBD1	11	-	TGTGCCAGCAGAACCGGGACAGGAGAGTTCTTC	CASRTGTGEFF
TRBV30	TRBJ1-2	TRBD1	13	-	TGTGCCTGGAACGGGGGACAGAGCTATGGCTACACCTTC	CAWNGGQSYGYTF
TRBV6-5	TRBJ1-1	-	13	-	TGTGCCAGCCTAGTTGGCAGAAACACTGAAGCTTTCTTT	CASLVGRNTEAFF
TRBV5-1	TRBJ2-2	-	15	-	TGCGCCAGCAGCGGGGGACTCTTAAACACCGGGGAGCTGTTTTTT	CASSGGLLNTGELFF
TRBV5-6	TRBJ2-2	-	15	-	TGTGCCAGCAGCCCAGGCAGGGGTAACACCGGGGAGCTGTTTTTT	CASSPGRGNTGELFF
TRBV5-4	TRBJ2-7	-	15	-	TGTGCCAGCAGCTTGGGGGGCAGGGTTTCCTACGAGCAGTACTTC	CASSLGGRVSYEQYF
TRBV29-1	TRBJ2-7	TRBD2	13	-	TGCAGCGTTGTTGACGGGAGGAGGTACGAGCAGTACTTC	CSVVDGRRYEQYF
TRBV4-3	TRBJ2-1	-	13	-	TGCGCCAGCAGCCGTACAGGGTCCAGTGAGCAGTTCTTC	CASSRTGSSEQFF
TRBV4-3	TRBJ2-3	TRBD2	16	-	TGCGCCAGCAGCCTTACTTCAGCGGGGGGGCGAGATACGCAGTATTTT	CASSLTSAGGRDTQYF
TRBV6-6	TRBJ1-2	-	12	-	TGTGCCATTCCGACAGTGCCCTATGGCTACACCTTC	CAIPTVPYGYTF
TRBV4-3	TRBJ1-3	-	13	-	TGCGCCAGCAGCCAGGGGGCAGGAAACACCATATATTTT	CASSQGAGNTIYF
TRBV11-2	TRBJ2-1	TRBD1	16	-	TGTGCCAGCAGCTCCTTCCGGGACAGGGTCTACAATGAGCAGTTCTTC	CASSSFRDRVYNEQFF
TRBV6-2/TRBV6-3	TRBJ2-1	-	15	-	TGTGCCAGCAGCCCTTTCACAGGGTGGGGATATGAGCAGTTCTTC	CASSPFTGWGYEQFF
TRBV5-4	TRBJ1-2	-	14	once	TGTGCCAGCAGCTTGTATGGCGACTACTATGGCTACACCTTC	CASSLYGDYYGYTF
TRBV5-1	TRBJ2-7	TRBD2	15	few	TGCGCCAGCAGCACGATCCGGGGGGGTTCCTACGAGCAGTACTTC	CASSTIRGGSYEQYF
TRBV7-9	TRBJ2-7	TRBD1	17	-	TGTGCCAGCAGCGATTTGTTGGTGAGGACAGGCTCCTACGAGCAGTACTTC	CASSDLLVRTGSYEQYF
TRBV19	TRBJ1-1	TRBD1	13	few	TGTGCCAGTAGTACCGACAGGGACACTGAAGCTTTCTTT	CASSTDRDTEAFF
TRBV28	TRBJ1-2	TRBD1	15	-	TGTGCCAGCAGTTCCCGGGACAGGTCGGGCTATGGCTACACCTTC	CASSSRDRSGYGYTF
TRBV12-1	TRBJ1-2	-	21	-	TGTGCCAGCAGCTTCCACCTCCGACAGGGGAAATCCCCTTTACCTACGTATGGCTACACCTTC	CASSFHLRQGKSPLPTYGYTF
TRBV5-1	TRBJ2-3	TRBD1	19	-	TGCGCCAGCAGCTTTACCCCGGGACAGCTGCCAAAGGGCACAGATACGCAGTATTTT	CASSFTPGQLPKGTDTQYF
TRBV5-1	TRBJ2-2	-	16	-	TGCGCCAGCAGCTTGGAAGCGGGCATTCCCACCGGGGAGCTGTTTTTT	CASSLEAGIPTGELFF
TRBV7-3	TRBJ2-5	TRBD1	13	-	TGTGCCAGCAGCCGGGACAGGGACAAGACCCAGTACTTC	CASSRDRDKTQYF
TRBV7-2	TRBJ2-5	TRBD1	15	-	TGTGCCAGCAGCTACGGGACAGGGAGACAAGAGACCCAGTACTTC	CASSYGTGRQETQYF
TRBV6-6	TRBJ2-1	TRBD1	13	once	TGTGCCAGCAGTTCCCCCGACAGGGTTGAGCAGTTCTTC	CASSSPDRVEQFF
TRBV10-3	TRBJ1-2	TRBD1	15	-	TGTGCCATCAGTGAAGGCCAGGGGGCTTACTATGGCTACACCTTC	CAISEGQGAYYGYTF